The clone carrying this T cell receptor beta chain was observed a single time. Its antigen is currently unknown. This record belongs to a study of radiotherapy plus CTLA-4 blockade in lung cancer. Across the study: Objective responses occurred in about a sixth of patients; around 31% had disease control.

Profiling relied on immunoSEQ multiplex PCR, and the TCRdb table lists in-frame clones only, not all of them. The sample lists roughly 92,000 clones, approximately 86% occurring once. Treatment of patients with chemo-refractory metastatic non-small-cell lung cancer consisted of focal radiation plus CTLA-4 blockade with ipilimumab. General study points: Increased serum interferon-beta after radiation also reportedly predicted response strongly. Blood TCR clones of tumor origin expanded after radiotherapy plus ipilimumab.

This CDR3 region has 15 residues. CDR1 MNHEY and CDR2 SVGAGI come from the germline V gene. V gave up 5 bases and J gave up 0 bases; unmatched junction bases: 5. This clonotype was sampled from a human donor with non-small cell lung cancer who had a partial response to radiotherapy plus ipilimumab. The V gene is TRBV6-5, the J gene TRBJ1-2; 8 bases agree with TRBD1. The specimen comprised peripheral blood, sampled from a patient treated with radiotherapy plus ipilimumab. CDR3 protein: CASSLSQGANYGYTF. DNA of the CDR3: TGTGCCAGCAGTCTATCACAGGGGGCTAACTATGGCTACACCTTC.